The rows below give T cell receptor beta chains drawn from one sample of a study of T-cell reconstitution after alpha-beta-depleted transplantation in children. TCRdb re-called the PCR reads with MiXCR, one entry per CDR3 protein. The sample has about 610,000 distinct CDR3 sequences; more than 9% are singletons. The starting material was PBMCs from the stem cell graft donor, obtained from the stem cell graft. The receptors were gathered from a human donor who donated a stem cell graft to a child with acute myeloid leukemia. Each CDR3 is given with its conserved first and last residue. Fields, in order: V gene, J gene, clone size, CDR3 protein. Where a row states a size, it is once, few, many or the class of an expanded clone; other rows omit it.

v_gene: TRBV19
j_gene: TRBJ2-7
abundance: -
CDR3aa: CASSPPLGKIYEQYF

v_gene: TRBV7-9
j_gene: TRBJ1-1
abundance: few
CDR3aa: CASSLWAANTEAFF

v_gene: TRBV11-2
j_gene: TRBJ2-1
abundance: few
CDR3aa: CASSLGGGSFNEQFF

v_gene: TRBV7-3
j_gene: TRBJ2-5
abundance: -
CDR3aa: CASSAHPGGETQYF

v_gene: TRBV28
j_gene: TRBJ2-1
abundance: few
CDR3aa: CASLGSSYNEQFF

v_gene: TRBV29-1
j_gene: TRBJ2-5
abundance: many
CDR3aa: CSAIQGQETQYF

v_gene: TRBV7-2
j_gene: TRBJ2-6
abundance: many
CDR3aa: CASSSARPGANVLTF

v_gene: TRBV28
j_gene: TRBJ2-7
abundance: few
CDR3aa: CASSALNLIYEQYF

v_gene: TRBV3-1
j_gene: TRBJ2-7
abundance: few
CDR3aa: CASSQLHGYEQYF

v_gene: TRBV2
j_gene: TRBJ2-5
abundance: -
CDR3aa: CASSRWLAGQETQYF

v_gene: TRBV5-4
j_gene: TRBJ2-3
abundance: many
CDR3aa: CASSLRAGRGTDTQYF

v_gene: TRBV24-1
j_gene: TRBJ2-7
abundance: many
CDR3aa: CATSASEAYEQYF

v_gene: TRBV3-1
j_gene: TRBJ2-2
abundance: many
CDR3aa: CASSLQGPSYTGELFF

v_gene: TRBV6-2/TRBV6-3
j_gene: TRBJ1-5
abundance: -
CDR3aa: CASSRWAGGLGPSNQPQHF

v_gene: TRBV28
j_gene: TRBJ1-3
abundance: many
CDR3aa: CASSFRTGNTIYF

v_gene: TRBV7-9
j_gene: TRBJ2-5
abundance: few
CDR3aa: CASSSPLAGRYQETQYF

v_gene: TRBV9
j_gene: TRBJ2-5
abundance: few
CDR3aa: CASSADTWETQYF

v_gene: TRBV7-8
j_gene: TRBJ2-1
abundance: many
CDR3aa: CASSSLGTGLNNEQFF

v_gene: TRBV30
j_gene: TRBJ1-2
abundance: many
CDR3aa: CAWSDGTPNGYTF

v_gene: TRBV9
j_gene: TRBJ2-1
abundance: few
CDR3aa: CASSETSGSPNEQFF

v_gene: TRBV28
j_gene: TRBJ2-1
abundance: few
CDR3aa: CASSFLSGAEGEQFF

v_gene: TRBV25-1
j_gene: TRBJ1-2
abundance: few
CDR3aa: CATSFGGVTAYGYTF

v_gene: TRBV15
j_gene: TRBJ2-7
abundance: -
CDR3aa: CATSPPGGPEQYF

v_gene: TRBV4-3
j_gene: TRBJ2-1
abundance: -
CDR3aa: CASSQEVSRSYNEQFF

v_gene: TRBV10-3
j_gene: TRBJ2-1
abundance: many
CDR3aa: CAISESKNEQFF

v_gene: TRBV7-2
j_gene: TRBJ2-1
abundance: -
CDR3aa: CASSSHIFQGEQFF

v_gene: TRBV5-1
j_gene: TRBJ2-1
abundance: many
CDR3aa: CASSILAGVENEQFF

v_gene: TRBV9
j_gene: TRBJ2-3
abundance: few
CDR3aa: CASSVDSLTDTQYF

v_gene: TRBV24-1
j_gene: TRBJ2-1
abundance: few
CDR3aa: CATSDFDDDNEQFF

v_gene: TRBV6-2/TRBV6-3
j_gene: TRBJ2-7
abundance: few
CDR3aa: CALGRGGSWVEQYF

v_gene: TRBV12-3/TRBV12-4
j_gene: TRBJ2-1
abundance: few
CDR3aa: CASRPSSGNNEQFF

v_gene: TRBV5-1
j_gene: TRBJ2-2
abundance: -
CDR3aa: CASSPGTPTGELFF

v_gene: TRBV15
j_gene: TRBJ2-6
abundance: few
CDR3aa: CATSSPRSGANVLTF

v_gene: TRBV20-1
j_gene: TRBJ2-1
abundance: -
CDR3aa: CSFASGSSNEQFF

v_gene: TRBV5-6
j_gene: TRBJ2-7
abundance: many
CDR3aa: CASSPMGLISYEQYF

v_gene: TRBV28
j_gene: TRBJ1-2
abundance: -
CDR3aa: CASSGSGYGYTF

v_gene: TRBV6-1
j_gene: TRBJ2-1
abundance: -
CDR3aa: CASSRFGTSGSYEQFF

v_gene: TRBV20-1
j_gene: TRBJ2-5
abundance: few
CDR3aa: CSARSAGKETQYF

v_gene: TRBV7-3
j_gene: TRBJ2-3
abundance: -
CDR3aa: CASSFFSTVGTDTQYF

v_gene: TRBV14
j_gene: TRBJ1-6
abundance: -
CDR3aa: CASSQRTGGNSPLHF

v_gene: TRBV27
j_gene: TRBJ2-1
abundance: many
CDR3aa: CASSLDPGLAGGGNEQFF

v_gene: TRBV10-3
j_gene: TRBJ1-2
abundance: few
CDR3aa: CAISEGSYGYTF

v_gene: TRBV20-1
j_gene: TRBJ2-1
abundance: -
CDR3aa: CSAKVGSSYNEQFF

v_gene: TRBV7-3
j_gene: TRBJ2-7
abundance: -
CDR3aa: CASSLSGGKYYEQYF

v_gene: TRBV27
j_gene: TRBJ2-3
abundance: -
CDR3aa: CASTPGTSGYTDTQYF

v_gene: TRBV7-3
j_gene: TRBJ2-1
abundance: -
CDR3aa: CASSPGQGVHNEQFF